One sample yielded the 2 T cell receptor beta chains listed below, sequenced in a study of T-cell memory formation after mild COVID-19. MiXCR, run by TCRdb on the 5' RACE reads, gives a single entry per CDR3 protein. The profile covers about 45,000 distinct CDR3 sequences, with roughly 8% appearing a single time and about 1.4% taken by the ten largest. The specimen was PBMCs or a T cell subset sorted from them (not recorded which). The receptors were gathered from a man between 18 and 35 years old who had mild COVID-19 (a few samples of this study predate the infection). Cell type and time point are not known.

This chain links TRBV7-2 with TRBJ2-1; D not resolved. V shed 6 bases and J shed 7 bases, with 13 bases lying between them. This CDR3 spans 13 amino acids. In germline, CDR1 is SGHTA, CDR2 FQGNSA. The DNA for the CDR3 is TGTGCCAGCAGACCCGCACCGGCGAATGAGCAGTTCTTC. It yields the protein CASRPAPANEQFF.

This clonotype was recorded at least ten times. This sequence joins TRBV7-3 and TRBJ2-3; D gene uncertain. The germline V gene has CDR1 SGHTA and CDR2 FQGTGA. The CDR3 sequence is 13 residues long. V lost 4 bases, J lost 4 bases, and 9 bases lay in between. The CDR3 region is CASSSRSADTQYF. The DNA of the CDR3 is TGTGCCAGCAGCTCTCGTAGTGCAGATACGCAGTATTTT.